This TCR beta chain originates from a study of shared clonotypes between healthy human individuals (TCRdb year 2020). Background on the whole study: A few men and a couple of women, aged 18 to 49 years, made up the cohort. The study deeply sequenced blood TCR repertoires of several healthy adults to estimate repertoire size and the extent of clonotype sharing between individuals. Per donor, leukapheresis produced somewhere between about 0.85 and 9.5 billion PBMCs. Libraries were prepared and TCR repertoires were sequenced by different laboratories using diverse techniques, in order to increase sequencing depth and limit assay-specific biases. Per donor, three plates each were used for CD4 naive and CD4 memory, two for CD8 naive, and one for CD8 memory. Overall study results and their limits: When a few donors were compared, the shared fraction of clonotypes was 5% to 6.5% for naive CD4, approximately 3.5% for naive CD8, 2% to 2.5% for memory CD4, and 0.35% to 0.4% for memory CD8. Pairwise subsampling led to the expectation that sequencing depth would affect the degree of clonotype sharing among donors. Sampling was restricted to blood, and TCR repertoires in tissue are likely to differ from TCR repertoires in blood. Because the study included a small number of donors, the genetic and exposure-history diversity represented was limited. Higher generation probabilities were observed for clonotypes shared by all four sorted-subset donors than for non-shared clonotypes. Naive subsets generally had larger estimated clonotype richness than memory subsets. Rarefaction of sorted-subset datasets indicated incomplete sequencing despite the large sequencing depth.

Using the deep immunoSEQ assay, multiplex PCR amplified TCR CDR3 regions from genomic DNA. Extracted genomic DNA from each cell subset was distributed evenly across all wells of several immunoSEQ 96-well plates, and each plate was treated as a replicate. For sorted subsets, each replicate PCR was loaded with approximately 0.2 ug genomic DNA, equivalent to 30,000 to 35,000 T cell genomes. Purified libraries were measured with a Qubit 3.0 fluorometer, size-checked on a Bioanalyzer 2100, and measured again with the KAPA Library Quantification kit. Each immunoSEQ 96-well plate was sequenced on its own single-read 150-cycle Illumina NextSeq 550 flow cell. In the original analysis: The immunoSEQ output contained only junctional sequences without quality scores, so filtering could not match that applied to full-length reads. Sequences were annotated with PyIR, a Python wrapper for IgBLAST v1.9, and V/J genes and CDR3 were assigned using IMGT germline references. Reads were removed for weak V/J assignments (E-value above 1e-6), missing CDR3, stop codons, out-of-frame junctions, or ambiguous translated residues. V3J clonotypes were defined as sequences sharing the same inferred V gene, J gene, and CDR3 amino acid sequence. To compute the percentage overlap between repertoires, the number of shared unique clonotypes was divided by the size of the smaller repertoire. Richness of each repertoire was evaluated using RTK rarefaction, the Chao1 estimator, and Recon v2.1 estimates of unobserved clonotypes. Generation probabilities for all TCRbeta clonotypes obtained by the gDNA method from several donors were computed using OLGA. The table was pulled from immuneACCESS by TCRdb, which kept in-frame rearrangements only. Such tables lose some clones; where checked, under half of the loss comes from unresolved V genes, and the rest has no known cause. V and J calls and clone size come straight from that table; D and trimming were deduced from the DNA. Present in this sample are 650,000 to 700,000 clones, around 90% of which were seen just once. The ten biggest clones cover 34% of the sample.

CDR3 length: 14 amino acids, cysteine to phenylalanine. The kept DNA is CDR3 alone, 42 bases in frame from the first base. From V the trimming removes 6 bases and from J it removes 2 bases, while the gene matches leave 5 bases of the junction unaccounted for. From a lookup of the germline V gene (reference sequence), CDR1 and CDR2 are MNHEY and SMNVEV. Comment on this clone: What this receptor recognizes is not known. Base quality data are lacking; no much larger clone is found one base away.

The donors were healthy, HIV-negative adults with no recently reported acute infections or vaccinations. Only Caucasian adults living in Nashville, Tennessee, USA were represented among the donors. CD8 memory samples were composed of magnetically selected CD45RO+ cells combined with CCR7-negative CD45RA+ effector memory (TemRA) cells. After blood collection by leukapheresis, PBMCs were isolated using Ficoll-Histopaque density gradient centrifugation and then cryopreserved in the vapor phase of liquid nitrogen. Analytical flow cytometry was used to check the purity and quantity of every magnetically sorted T cell population. Genomic DNA was isolated from each sorted fraction and quantified by UV absorbance on a Nanodrop 2000c.

The sequenced material came from memory CD8+ T cells from PBMCs. The cell subset or site label corresponds to: CD45RO+ cells pooled with CCR7-negative TemRA cells. The receptor's source is a man between 18 and 29 years old in good health. Some clones in this sample may be carry-over from other donors' samples. This chain is built from TRBV27 and TRBJ2-7; 9 central nucleotides agree with TRBD1. The DNA sequence is as follows: TGTGCCAGCAGACAGGGACAGGGTCCCTACGAGCAGTACTTC. Its protein is CASRQGQGPYEQYF.